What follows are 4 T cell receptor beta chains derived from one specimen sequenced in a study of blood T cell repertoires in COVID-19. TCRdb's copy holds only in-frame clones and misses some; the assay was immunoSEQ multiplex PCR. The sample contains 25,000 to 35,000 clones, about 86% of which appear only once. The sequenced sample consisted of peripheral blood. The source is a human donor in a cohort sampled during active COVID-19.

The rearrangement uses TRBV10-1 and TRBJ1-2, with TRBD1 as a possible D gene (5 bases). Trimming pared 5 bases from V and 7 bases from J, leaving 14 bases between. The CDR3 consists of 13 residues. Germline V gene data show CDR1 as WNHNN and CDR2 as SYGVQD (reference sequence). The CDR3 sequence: CASSPSGTSGYTF. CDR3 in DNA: TGCGCCAGCAGTCCGTCTGGGACTTCTGGCTACACCTTC.

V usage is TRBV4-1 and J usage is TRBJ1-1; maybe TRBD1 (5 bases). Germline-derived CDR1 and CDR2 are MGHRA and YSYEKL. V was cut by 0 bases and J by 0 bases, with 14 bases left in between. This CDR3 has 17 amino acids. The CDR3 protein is CASSQENRQNMNTEAFF. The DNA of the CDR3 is TGCGCCAGCAGCCAAGAAAATCGACAGAACATGAACACTGAAGCTTTCTTT.

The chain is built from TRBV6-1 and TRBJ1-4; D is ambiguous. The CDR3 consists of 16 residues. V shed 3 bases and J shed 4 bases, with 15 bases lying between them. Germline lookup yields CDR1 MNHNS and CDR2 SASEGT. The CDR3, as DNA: TGTGCCAGCAGTGAGGGTAGGCGGCAACTTAATGAAAAACTGTTTTTT. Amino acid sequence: CASSEGRRQLNEKLFF.

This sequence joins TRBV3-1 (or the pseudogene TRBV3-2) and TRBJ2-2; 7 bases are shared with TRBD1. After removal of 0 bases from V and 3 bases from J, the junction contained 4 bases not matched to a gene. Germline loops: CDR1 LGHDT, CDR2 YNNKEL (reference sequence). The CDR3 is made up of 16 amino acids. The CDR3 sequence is CASSQDQGQHTGELFF. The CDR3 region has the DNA TGTGCCAGCAGCCAAGACCAGGGACAGCACACCGGGGAGCTGTTTTTT.